Sequencing of this T cell receptor (beta chain) was carried out in a study of cytomegalovirus exposure and HLA in healthy donors (dated by TCRdb to between 2016 and 2019). In terms of the full investigation: The 666 repertoires of the first cohort and the 95 to 150 validation repertoires were produced on the same platform, according to a later analysis. The study was designed to test whether signatures of past pathogen exposure could be identified by cataloging public T cell receptors. In addition to the first cohort of around 670 subjects, a separate validation cohort of about 120 different subjects was used. To predict cytomegalovirus infection status, the study brought together high-throughput TCR immunosequencing, statistical association of individual TCRs with disease status, and machine learning.

Germline trimming amounts to 2 bases on V and 5 bases on J, with 8 as the count of junction bases outside the gene matches. The germline V gene encodes CDR1 GTSNPN and CDR2 SVGIG (reference sequence). Measured from the cysteine to the phenylalanine, the CDR3 is 14 residues long. Of all the DNA, just the CDR3 is kept, 42 bases in frame from base 1. The donors belonged to the validation cohort of over a hundred subjects, which was separate from the approximately 680-subject first cohort. Libraries came from the immunoSEQ multiplex PCR assay. Under the source paper's analysis protocol: To diagnose cytomegalovirus status from the catalog of TCR beta chain sequences, a statistical classification framework was built. TCRdb mirrors the immuneACCESS table, restricted to in-frame sequences. Some clones are absent from its copies; in checked studies, under half trace to an unresolved V gene, and the reason for the others is unknown. The V and J calls and clone size are taken from that table; D and trimming were inferred from the DNA. The sample includes approximately 170,000 clones, with 80% to 85% observed a single time. The top ten hold roughly 10% of the sample.

With regard to this clone: Its target antigen remains unknown. No base quality values were provided; no much bigger clone lies one nucleotide off.

On the study overall, not on this receptor specifically: It was suggested by the authors that the approach could potentially be generalized to other disease states and immunological phenotypes. Subsequent analysis determined that TCRs grouped into clusters in the first cohort also showed a tendency toward co-occurrence across the approximately 120 validation repertoires, and 94% of cluster scores exceeded 0. A later analysis lacked HLA typing for the validation cohort, so it scored co-occurrence in that cohort across all 120 or so repertoires. The study listed 150 to 200 TCR beta chains as associated with cytomegalovirus. The classifier was reported to diagnose cytomegalovirus status with high specificity and sensitivity in both the original cohort and the validation cohort. While some public TCRs were present in many individuals, most TCR sequences turned up only very rarely across donors. In vitro tests confirmed that a few of the cytomegalovirus-associated TCR beta chains recognize cytomegalovirus antigens.

The V gene is TRBV30 and the J gene is TRBJ2-7; 8 bases in the junction line up with TRBD1. The clonotype originates from a man between 25 and 39 years old in good health and CMV-seropositive. Sequencing was performed on PBMCs. In nucleotides, the sequence is TGTGCCTGGAGTCAGTGGACAGGGACGAACGAGCAGTACTTC. Its translation reads: CAWSQWTGTNEQYF.